This passage covers 3 T cell receptor beta chains from one sample sequenced in a study of CD8 T cells in ankylosing spondylitis. TCRdb analysed the 5' RACE reads with MiXCR anew, one entry per CDR3 protein. The sample contains more than 100,000 distinct CDR3 sequences, 10% to 12% of which appear only once. Specimen: blood, either unsorted or a sorted T cell fraction (not recorded which). The receptors here all came from a female donor with ankylosing spondylitis or in good health (not recorded which).

The chain has TRBV9 and TRBJ1-2; TRBD1 matches at 7 bases. Germline values: CDR1 SGDLS, CDR2 YYNGEE. V dropped 1 base and J dropped 3; count of bases not matched to a gene: 3. CDR3 length equals 14 residues. The CDR3 here is CASSVQGGDYGYTF. The CDR3 nucleotides are TGTGCCAGCAGCGTACAGGGGGGGGACTATGGCTACACCTTC.

The table lists this clonotype with many counts. The gene calls are TRBV29-1 and TRBJ1-2, with a possible D match to TRBD1 (5 bases). Germline CDR1 SQVTM, CDR2 ANQGSEA. Trimming left V 5 bases short and J 6 bases short, with 13 bases between. The length of the CDR3 is 12 residues. CDR3 sequence reads: CSVQHTDNGYTF. CDR3 nucleotides: TGCAGCGTTCAGCATACGGACAATGGCTACACCTTC.

This clonotype was counted at least ten times. The CDR3 sequence: CASRSTASSYEQYF. As DNA, the CDR3 is TGCGCCAGCAGGTCCACAGCCTCCTCCTACGAGCAGTACTTC. The gene calls are TRBV5-1 and TRBJ2-7; D call uncertain. V lost 5 bases and J lost 0, with 12 bases in between. Germline-derived CDR1 and CDR2 are SGHRS and YFSETQ. There are 14 residues in the CDR3. Variable domain in full (rest from reference TRBV5-1 and TRBJ2-7): KAGVTQTPRYLIKTRGQQVTLSCSPISGHRSVSWYQQTPGQGLQFLFEYFSETQRNKGNFPGRFSGRQFSNSRSEMNVSTLELGDSALYLCASRSTASSYEQYFGPGTRLTVT.